This TCR beta chain emerged from a study of blood T cell repertoires in COVID-19. Study background: Specimens from acute and convalescent COVID-19 originated in the United States, Italy and Spain. T cells, B-cell-depleted T cells, or PBMCs supplied cDNA or gDNA.

As originally analysed: From reference gene primer amplification, estimates of nucleated cell counts were derived. Only in-frame clones appear in the TCRdb table, and some are missing; sequencing was by immunoSEQ multiplex PCR. The DNA was the basis for D and trimming; V, J and clone size are from that table. The sample shows about 160,000 clones, around 74% of them seen only once. Per germline, CDR1 SGHDT and CDR2 YYEEEE. Trimming removed 3 bases from V and 4 bases from J, with 17 bases in between. CDR3 length: 15 amino acids. The sequence was collected from a man between 65 and 85 years old with acute or convalescent COVID-19. J is TRBJ2-7 and V is TRBV5-6, with a tentative D call TRBD2 (6 bases). The sequenced material came from peripheral blood. The CDR3 reads CASSSPTGTRYEQYF. The CDR3 DNA sequence: TGTGCCAGCAGCTCCCCCACCGGGACTCGGTACGAGCAGTACTTC.